Here is one TCR beta chain with its context. Its specific antigen is unknown. No base quality information exists; no much larger clone differs at one position. This record belongs to a study of CD8+CD57+ T cells in acquired aplastic anemia (dated by TCRdb to between 2017 and 2018). Looking at the study overall: Extracted DNA from sorted CD4+ and CD8+ cells averaged around 2.9 ug, ranging from about 0.18 to 27.4 ug. Healthy donor samples averaged approximately 10 million reads for CD4+ and 11 million to 14 million for CD8+ cells.

There are 13 amino acids in the CDR3, from cysteine to phenylalanine inclusive. Here the CDR3 DNA is all that survives: 39 bases in frame from base 1. The junction shows trimming of 0 bases on V and 4 bases on J, plus 4 bases between the germline ends. In the germline V gene, CDR1 corresponds to ENHRY and CDR2 to SYGVKD. The study deep-sequenced TCR repertoires of sorted CD4+ and CD8+ blood T cells from severe aplastic anemia patients and healthy subjects. Ficoll-Paque density gradient centrifugation was used to isolate peripheral blood mononuclear cells. Before DNA extraction, CD4+ and CD8+ T cells were sorted with FACS or magnetic beads. Study-wide conclusions, independent of this receptor: Around 31 CD8+ CDR3 sequences were shared between patients and controls but appeared highly expressed in patients and within their immunodominant clones. Between patients and healthy controls, no significant difference in CD8+ Simpson's diversity was found (P=0.060).

Profiling of TCR beta VDJ combinations and CDR3 sequences used genomic DNA as the template. An Illumina HiSeq 2000 was used for TCR repertoire sequencing. In the source study's methods: Repertoires were assessed using TRBV/TRBJ rearrangement plots, CDR3 size and DJ length profiles, and Simpson's diversity index. The most abundant DNA sequence in the deep sequencing data was defined as the immunodominant clone. CDR3 amino acid sequences were screened for sharing across subjects and were compared with published repertoires and the VDJdb database. TCRdb reprocessing: public reads trimmed at Q25 with fastp, clones called with MiXCR, in-frame beta chains kept. Here each entry gathers all rows of one CDR3 protein and keeps the most common genes and DNA. For this entry, the V and J calls and clone size follow TCRdb and not the study's own pipeline. The sample table contains about 190,000 distinct CDR3 sequences; only one count was recorded for about 53% of them. The ten largest account for 15% to 20% of the sample.

This sequence uses TRBV10-3 and TRBJ1-5; the D gene is not confidently resolved. The receptor comes from a human donor in good health, serving as a control. The specimen was sorted CD4+, CD8+, or CD8+CD57+ T cells (not recorded which) from PBMCs. The CDR3 region reads CAISESGNQPQHF. The nucleotides read TGTGCCATCAGTGAGTCGGGGAATCAGCCCCAGCATTTT.